The following is a TCR beta chain sequence with its context. The antigen it binds to is not known. Base qualities are missing; no much larger clone stands one base away. The CDR3 regions of human TCRbeta chains were subjected to immunosequencing. The source study handled its data this way. Repertoire TCRs were matched against a reference library of SARS-CoV-2-specific TCRs generated with the MIRA antigen-specificity platform. Breadth was defined as the fraction of unique TCRs that were SARS-CoV-2-associated, and depth was defined as the fraction of total T cells that were SARS-CoV-2-associated. Using the MIRA data, each spike-specific TCR was assigned both to the spike region to which the TCR was reactive and to a CD4 or CD8 class. Log10-transformed breadth and depth values were compared by one-way ANOVA with Sidak's multiple comparisons tests. Imported from immuneACCESS, the table was reduced by TCRdb to in-frame sequences with V and J called. These copies leave out some clones; in studies compared against another copy, an unresolved V gene accounts for under half, and the cause of the remainder is not known. That table supplies the V and J calls and clone size; D and trimming were determined from the DNA. This sample lists approximately 97,000 clones; about 85% were detected once. Approximately 5% of the sample belongs to the ten largest clones.

This specimen comes from a study of T cell responses to AZD1222 COVID-19 vaccine (dated by TCRdb to 2020 to 2023). Regarding the research as a whole: AZD1222 recipients given second doses at about 4 weeks or at about 12 weeks were pooled, since spike-specific TCR depth and breadth were not found to differ between the two schedules. Enrollment into the trials was organized by age into subgroups of 18-55, 56-69 and 70-plus years, and those subgroups contained roughly 150, 30 and 60 TCR-sequenced participants, respectively. A total of 233 trial participants underwent TCR sequencing, of whom around 200 received two doses of AZD1222 and 26 received two doses of the MenACWY control vaccine.

In light of the paper, this sample's time point label describes: baseline before first vaccination. The vaccinee samples were drawn from two UK trials, COV001 and COV002, one of which was a single-blind randomized controlled phase 2/3 trial testing AZD1222 (ChAdOx1 nCoV-19) in healthy adults. Trial participant PBMC samples were collected at day 0 and day 28 after the second dose for TCRbeta chain sequencing. The full study reports these points: After two AZD1222 doses, spike-specific TCR breadth and depth were significantly higher than at day 0 and than in MenACWY recipients. Only six AZD1222 recipients were SARS-CoV-2 seropositive at baseline, limiting conclusions about previously exposed vaccinees. In the small 56-69-year group, the increase in depth fell short of significance, most likely because of low power. Because no day 14 peak-response samples were available, the repertoires could be characterized only after the peak T cell response. Vaccine-associated CD4 TCRs spanned the whole spike protein, with dominant responses in regions 160-218 and 743-854. Most participants were white British and females outnumbered males, and the authors suggested that clonal diversity may have been underestimated. Reportedly, almost half of the unique spike-specific TCRs recognized epitopes lying outside the regions that are mutated in the B.1.351 and B.1.1.7 variants.

The material was peripheral blood, obtained on day 0 of AZD1222 vaccination. The source is an adult in good health.

The CDR3 region: CASSPGRQGEKLFF. The DNA reads TGTGCCAGCAGCCCCGGGCGGCAGGGTGAAAAACTGTTTTTT. The chain is encoded by TRBV7-8 joined to TRBJ1-4, and perhaps TRBD1 as D gene, on 5 matching bases. The germline V gene supplies CDR1 SGHVS and CDR2 FQNEAQ. V loses 5 bases of germline sequence and J loses 7 bases, and the interval between the two ends is 14 bases. The CDR3 runs 14 amino acids, cysteine and phenylalanine included. CDR3 DNA only is kept here, 42 bases in frame from base 1.